The clone carrying this T cell receptor beta chain occurred many times. No antigen is known for it. CDR1 and CDR2 (germline): SGDLS, YYNGEE. Trimming at V came to 3 bases and at J to 7 bases, leaving 9 bases not matched to a gene. CDR3 length equals 17 residues. This record comes from a study of regulatory T cells in long-lasting Graves disease. Whole-study results and caveats: Persistent Graves' patients showed less TCR diversity than newly diagnosed ones. Fewer public clonotypes were shared by new patients (roughly 910) than by persistent patients (2,741). Newly diagnosed disease favored TRBV20-1 and TRBJ2-1 over persistent disease.

The time point is: newly diagnosed GD, antithyroid drugs for less than 3 months. Following extraction of RNA from PBMCs, that RNA was used to make the TCR library. Arm-PCR of CDR3 regions with iRepertoire HTBI primers generated TCR beta libraries. Original handling: Throughout the samples, researchers identified 62 TRBV and approximately 15 TRBJ segments. TCRdb re-called the multiplex PCR reads through MiXCR, storing one row per CDR3 protein. TCRdb, not the original authors, processed these V and J calls. The sample lists fewer than 400,000 distinct CDR3 sequences, over 15% occurring once. The chain carries TRBV9 and TRBJ2-2; 13 bases map to TRBD2. The sample here was peripheral blood mononuclear cells (PBMCs), taken at new diagnosis, from a patient treated with antithyroid drugs. This TCR was sampled from a female donor with Graves disease. The CDR3 spells CASSAPSGTSGIGELFF. The CDR3 DNA is TGTGCCAGCAGCGCTCCCTCCGGGACTAGCGGGATCGGGGAGCTGTTTTTT.